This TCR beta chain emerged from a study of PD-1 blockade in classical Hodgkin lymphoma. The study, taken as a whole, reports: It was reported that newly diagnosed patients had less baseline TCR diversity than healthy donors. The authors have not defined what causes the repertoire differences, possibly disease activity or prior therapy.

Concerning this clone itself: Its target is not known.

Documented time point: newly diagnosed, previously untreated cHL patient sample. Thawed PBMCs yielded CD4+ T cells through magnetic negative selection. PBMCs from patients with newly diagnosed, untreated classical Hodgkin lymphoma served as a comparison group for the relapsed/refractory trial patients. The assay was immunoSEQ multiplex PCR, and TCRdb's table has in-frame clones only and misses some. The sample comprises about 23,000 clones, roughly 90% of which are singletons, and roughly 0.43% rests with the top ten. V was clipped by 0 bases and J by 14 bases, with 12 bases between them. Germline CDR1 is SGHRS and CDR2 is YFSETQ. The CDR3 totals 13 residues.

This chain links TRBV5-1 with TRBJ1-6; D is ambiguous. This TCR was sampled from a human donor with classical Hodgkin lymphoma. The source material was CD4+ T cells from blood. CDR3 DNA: TGCGCCAGCAGCTTGGGACACCCCAGGACCCTCCACTTT. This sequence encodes CASSLGHPRTLHF.